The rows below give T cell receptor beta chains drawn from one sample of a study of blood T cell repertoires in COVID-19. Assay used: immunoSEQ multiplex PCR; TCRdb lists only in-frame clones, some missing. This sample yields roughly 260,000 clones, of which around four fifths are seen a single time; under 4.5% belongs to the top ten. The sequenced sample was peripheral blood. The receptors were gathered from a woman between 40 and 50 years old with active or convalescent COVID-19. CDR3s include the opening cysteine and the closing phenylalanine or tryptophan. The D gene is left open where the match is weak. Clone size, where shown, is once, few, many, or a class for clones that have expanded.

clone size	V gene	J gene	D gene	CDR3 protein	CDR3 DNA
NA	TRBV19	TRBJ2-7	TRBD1	CASSRGQGPYEQYF	TGTGCCAGTAGTAGGGGACAGGGCCCCTACGAGCAGTACTTC
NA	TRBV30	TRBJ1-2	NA	CAWKGLHYGYTF	TGTGCCTGGAAGGGGCTCCACTATGGCTACACCTTC
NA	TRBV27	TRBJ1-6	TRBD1	CASSARDRPYNSPLHF	TGTGCCAGCAGTGCCCGGGACAGACCATATAATTCACCCCTCCACTTT
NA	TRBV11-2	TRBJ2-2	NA	CASSPSEDRTGELFF	TGTGCCAGCAGCCCCAGCGAAGACAGAACCGGGGAGCTGTTTTTT
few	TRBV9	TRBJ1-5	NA	CASGGPHPNQPQHF	TGTGCCTCAGGAGGGCCCCATCCTAATCAGCCCCAGCATTTT
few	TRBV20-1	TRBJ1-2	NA	CTPGENYGYTF	TGCACCCCCGGGGAGAACTATGGCTACACCTTC
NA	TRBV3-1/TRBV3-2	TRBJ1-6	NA	CASSQGPARQALHF	TGTGCCAGCAGCCAAGGGCCCGCCCGGCAGGCCCTCCACTTT
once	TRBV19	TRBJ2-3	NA	CASSILVSDTQYF	TGTGCCAGTAGTATCCTTGTCTCAGATACGCAGTATTTT
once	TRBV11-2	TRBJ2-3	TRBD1	CASSLDRGPDTQYF	TGTGCCAGCAGCCTAGACAGGGGCCCAGATACGCAGTATTTT
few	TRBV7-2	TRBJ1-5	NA	CASSVRGNQPQHF	TGTGCCAGCAGTGTGCGGGGGAATCAGCCCCAGCATTTT
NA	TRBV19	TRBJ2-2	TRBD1	CASRRTGENTGELFF	TGTGCCAGTAGAAGGACAGGGGAGAACACCGGGGAGCTGTTTTTT
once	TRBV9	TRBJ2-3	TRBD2	CASSVPGLAGGTPITDTQYF	TGTGCCAGCAGCGTACCCGGACTAGCGGGGGGGACTCCGATCACAGATACGCAGTATTTT
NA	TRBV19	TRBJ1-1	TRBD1	CASTSDRGGGTEAFF	TGTGCCAGTACCTCAGACAGGGGAGGGGGCACTGAAGCTTTCTTT
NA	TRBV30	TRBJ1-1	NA	CAWSMRTEAFF	TGTGCCTGGAGTATGAGGACTGAAGCTTTCTTT
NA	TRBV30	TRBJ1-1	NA	CAWRTGNTEAFF	TGTGCCTGGAGGACGGGGAACACTGAAGCTTTCTTT
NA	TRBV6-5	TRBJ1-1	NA	CASREGGPNTEAFF	TGTGCCAGCAGGGAGGGAGGGCCGAACACTGAAGCTTTCTTT
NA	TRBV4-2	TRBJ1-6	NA	CASSQDGITGNHF	TGTGCCAGCAGCCAAGATGGGATTACGGGGAACCACTTT
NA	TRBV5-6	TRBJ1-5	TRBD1	CASSPQGVNQPQHF	TGTGCCAGCAGCCCTCAGGGGGTCAATCAGCCCCAGCATTTT
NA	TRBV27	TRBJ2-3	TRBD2	CASSLYSGGASPDTQYF	TGTGCCAGCAGTTTATACAGCGGGGGGGCATCCCCCGATACGCAGTATTTT
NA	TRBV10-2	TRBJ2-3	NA	CASSESPTSTDTQYF	TGCGCCAGCAGTGAGTCGCCCACTAGCACAGATACGCAGTATTTT
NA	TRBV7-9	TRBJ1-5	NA	CASSLDGVPGRPQHF	TGTGCCAGCAGCTTAGACGGGGTACCAGGACGGCCCCAGCATTTT
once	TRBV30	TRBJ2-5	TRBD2	CAWSVWEGKETQYF	TGTGCCTGGAGTGTATGGGAGGGGAAAGAGACCCAGTACTTC
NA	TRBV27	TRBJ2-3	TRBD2	CASRGSGGLHTQYF	TGTGCCTCCCGGGGTAGCGGGGGCCTTCACACGCAGTATTTT
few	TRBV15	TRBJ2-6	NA	CATSPSFRANVLTF	TGTGCCACCAGCCCCTCTTTCCGGGCCAACGTCCTGACTTTC
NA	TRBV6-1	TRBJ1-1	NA	CASSERGNRRGTEAFF	TGTGCCAGCAGTGAAAGGGGGAATAGACGGGGCACTGAAGCTTTCTTT
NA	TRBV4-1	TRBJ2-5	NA	CASSPTSHGVQETQYF	TGCGCCAGCAGCCCCACTAGTCATGGGGTACAAGAGACCCAGTACTTC
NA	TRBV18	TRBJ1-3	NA	CASSPAGISGNTIYF	TGTGCCAGCTCACCGGCAGGCATCTCTGGAAACACCATATATTTT
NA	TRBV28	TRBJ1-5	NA	CASSISNQPQHF	TGTGCCAGCAGCATTAGCAATCAGCCCCAGCATTTT
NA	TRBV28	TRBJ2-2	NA	CASSNTGATGELFF	TGTGCCAGCAGTAATACGGGAGCCACCGGGGAGCTGTTTTTT
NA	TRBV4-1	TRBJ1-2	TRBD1	CASSQVTWDRQNYGYTF	TGCGCCAGCAGCCAAGTAACCTGGGACAGGCAGAACTATGGCTACACCTTC
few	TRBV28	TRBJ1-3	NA	CASSVQGIGTIYF	TGTGCCAGCAGTGTCCAGGGGATAGGTACCATATATTTT